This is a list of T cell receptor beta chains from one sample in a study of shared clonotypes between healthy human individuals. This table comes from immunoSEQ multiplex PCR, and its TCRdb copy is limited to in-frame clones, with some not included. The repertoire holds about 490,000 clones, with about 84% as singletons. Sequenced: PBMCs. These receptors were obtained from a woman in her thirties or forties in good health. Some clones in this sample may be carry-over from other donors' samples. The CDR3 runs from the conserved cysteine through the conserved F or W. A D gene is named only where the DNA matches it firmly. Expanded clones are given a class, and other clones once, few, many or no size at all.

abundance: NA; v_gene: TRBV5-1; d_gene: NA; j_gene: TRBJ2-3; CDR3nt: TGCGCCAGCAGCTTGGATCGGAAAACAGATACGCAGTATTTT; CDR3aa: CASSLDRKTDTQYF
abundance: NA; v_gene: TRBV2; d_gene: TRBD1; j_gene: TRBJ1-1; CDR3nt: TGTGCCAGCAGTGAAGGGTTCAGGGGGGAGACTGAAGCTTTCTTT; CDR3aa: CASSEGFRGETEAFF
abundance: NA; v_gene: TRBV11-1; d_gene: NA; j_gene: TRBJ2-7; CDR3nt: TGTGCCAGCAGCCCGCTACAGGGTTATTACGAGCAGTACTTC; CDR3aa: CASSPLQGYYEQYF
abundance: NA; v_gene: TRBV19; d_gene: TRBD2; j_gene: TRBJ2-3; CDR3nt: TGTGCCAGTAGTACCACTAGCGGGAGGGGAGATACGCAGTATTTT; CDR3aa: CASSTTSGRGDTQYF
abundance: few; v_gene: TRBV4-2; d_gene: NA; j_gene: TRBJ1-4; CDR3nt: TGTGCCAGCAGCCATACCCTCCTGGGAGCCCCTGAAAAACTGTTTTTT; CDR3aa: CASSHTLLGAPEKLFF
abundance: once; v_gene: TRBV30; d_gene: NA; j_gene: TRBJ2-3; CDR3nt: TGTGCCTCACGACAGGGAGGTCCCACAGATACGCAGTATTTT; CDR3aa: CASRQGGPTDTQYF
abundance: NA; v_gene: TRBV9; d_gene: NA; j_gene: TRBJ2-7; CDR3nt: TGTGCCAGCAGCGTGGGAGGCCTTCTCTCCTACGAGCAGTACTTC; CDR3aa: CASSVGGLLSYEQYF
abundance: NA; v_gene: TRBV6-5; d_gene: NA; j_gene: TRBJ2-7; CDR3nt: TGTGCCAGCAGCCAGGGGACATCCTACGAGCAGTACTTC; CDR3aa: CASSQGTSYEQYF
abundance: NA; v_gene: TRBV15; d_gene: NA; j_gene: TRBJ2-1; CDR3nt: TGTGCCACCAGCAGAGTGGTACTAGACTCCTACAATGAGCAGTTCTTC; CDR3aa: CATSRVVLDSYNEQFF
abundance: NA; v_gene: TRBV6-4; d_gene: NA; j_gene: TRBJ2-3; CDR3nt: TGTGCCAGCAGTGACCGGATCACAGATACGCAGTATTTT; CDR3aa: CASSDRITDTQYF
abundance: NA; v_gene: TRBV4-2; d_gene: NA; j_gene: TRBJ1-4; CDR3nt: TGTGCCAGCAGAGGGGGGGAGAATGAAAAACTGTTTTTT; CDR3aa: CASRGGENEKLFF
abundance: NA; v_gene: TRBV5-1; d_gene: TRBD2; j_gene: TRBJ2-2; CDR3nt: TGCGCCAGCAGACTAGCGGGAGATTACACCGGGGAGCTGTTTTTT; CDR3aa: CASRLAGDYTGELFF
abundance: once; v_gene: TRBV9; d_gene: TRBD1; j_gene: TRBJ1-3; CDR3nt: TGTGCCAGCAGCGTAGGGGGACAGGGGGTTGGAAACACCATATATTTT; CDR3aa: CASSVGGQGVGNTIYF
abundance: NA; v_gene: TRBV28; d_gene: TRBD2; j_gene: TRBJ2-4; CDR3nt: TGTGCCAGCCGCCTAGCGGGAAACATTCAGTACTTC; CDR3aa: CASRLAGNIQYF
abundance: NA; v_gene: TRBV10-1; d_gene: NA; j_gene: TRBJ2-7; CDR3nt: TGCGCCAGCAGTGAGTCGTTTCCCGGCGAGCAGTACTTC; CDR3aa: CASSESFPGEQYF
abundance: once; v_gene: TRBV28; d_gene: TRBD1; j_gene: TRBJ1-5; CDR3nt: TGTGCCAGCAGTGGACAGGACAGGGCTCATCAGCCCCAGCATTTT; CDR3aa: CASSGQDRAHQPQHF
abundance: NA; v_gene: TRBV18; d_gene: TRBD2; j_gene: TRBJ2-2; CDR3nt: TGTGCCAGCTTAGCGGGACGGAACACCGGGGAGCTGTTTTTT; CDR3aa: CASLAGRNTGELFF
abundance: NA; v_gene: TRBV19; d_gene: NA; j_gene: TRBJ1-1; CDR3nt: TGTGCCAGTAGTATTGCGACAGCGAACACTGAAGCTTTCTTT; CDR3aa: CASSIATANTEAFF
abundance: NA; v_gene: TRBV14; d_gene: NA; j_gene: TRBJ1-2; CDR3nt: TGTGCCAGCAGCCCCAACCGGGACGTTAACTATGGCTACACCTTC; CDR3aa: CASSPNRDVNYGYTF
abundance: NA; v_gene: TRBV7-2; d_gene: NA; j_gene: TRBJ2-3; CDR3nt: TGTGCCAGCAGCTCGGCTTCAGATACGCAGTATTTT; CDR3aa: CASSSASDTQYF
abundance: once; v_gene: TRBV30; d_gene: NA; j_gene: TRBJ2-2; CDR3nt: TGTGCCTGGAGTGGTGGGACATCTAACACCGGGGAGCTGTTTTTT; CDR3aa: CAWSGGTSNTGELFF
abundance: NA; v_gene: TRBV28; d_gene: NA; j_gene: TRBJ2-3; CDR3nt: TGTGCCAGCAGTTCCCCCTCGGACTCCTCTAGCACAGATACGCAGTATTTT; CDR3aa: CASSSPSDSSSTDTQYF
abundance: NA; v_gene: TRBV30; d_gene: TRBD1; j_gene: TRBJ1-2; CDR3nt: TGTGCCTGGAGTTCTACAGGGGGAGGCTACACCTTC; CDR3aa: CAWSSTGGGYTF
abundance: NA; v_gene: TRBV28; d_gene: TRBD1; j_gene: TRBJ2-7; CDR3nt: TGTGCCAGCAGTTTTTCAGGGGGCGGATACGAGCAGTACTTC; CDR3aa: CASSFSGGGYEQYF
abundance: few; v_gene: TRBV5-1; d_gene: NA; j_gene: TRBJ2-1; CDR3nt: TGCGCCAGCAGCTTGGACGTCGTCGGGAGCGGGAATGAGCAGTTCTTC; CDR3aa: CASSLDVVGSGNEQFF
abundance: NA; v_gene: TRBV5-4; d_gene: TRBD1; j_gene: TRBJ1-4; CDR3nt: TGTGCCAGCAGCCCCCGGACAGGTCAGAATGAAAAACTGTTTTTT; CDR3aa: CASSPRTGQNEKLFF
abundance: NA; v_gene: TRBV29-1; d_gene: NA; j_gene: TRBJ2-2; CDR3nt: TGCAGCGTTGATGTATCGGGGGCCACAACCGGGGAGCTGTTTTTT; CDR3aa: CSVDVSGATTGELFF
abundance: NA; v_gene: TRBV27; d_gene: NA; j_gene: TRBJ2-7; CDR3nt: TGTGCCAGCAGTTTAGCCGCAGGGCTGACGGACTACGAGCAGTACTTC; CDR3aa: CASSLAAGLTDYEQYF
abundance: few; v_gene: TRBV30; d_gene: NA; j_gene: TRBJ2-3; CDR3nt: TGTGCCTGGAGTACCCCCTCGGGCGTCACAGATACGCAGTATTTT; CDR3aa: CAWSTPSGVTDTQYF
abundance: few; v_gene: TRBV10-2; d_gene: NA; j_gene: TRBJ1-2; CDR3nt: TGCGCCAGCTTCGACGGTGGCGGCTACACCTTC; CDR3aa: CASFDGGGYTF
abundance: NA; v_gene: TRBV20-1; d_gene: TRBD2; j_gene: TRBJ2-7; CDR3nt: TGCAGTGCTTACCCGGGAGGTTTGCAGTACTTC; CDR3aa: CSAYPGGLQYF
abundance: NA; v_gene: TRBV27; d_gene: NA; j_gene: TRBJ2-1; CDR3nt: TGTGCCAGCAGTTCGCCCACAGGGAGAGGAACCAGGGGACAGTTCTTC; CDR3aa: CASSSPTGRGTRGQFF
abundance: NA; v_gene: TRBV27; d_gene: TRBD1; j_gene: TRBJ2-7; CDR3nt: TGTGCCAGCAGTTTAAACGGACAGGGGGTTGCCGAGCAGTACTTC; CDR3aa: CASSLNGQGVAEQYF
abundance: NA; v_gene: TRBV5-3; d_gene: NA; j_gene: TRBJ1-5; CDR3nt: TGTGCCAGCAGCTTGGGTCAGACGCTGAATCAGCCCCAGCATTTT; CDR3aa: CASSLGQTLNQPQHF
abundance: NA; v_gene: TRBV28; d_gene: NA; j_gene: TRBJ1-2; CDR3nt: TGTGCCAGCAGTTTGGGGGGAGCTAATGGCTACACCTTC; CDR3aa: CASSLGGANGYTF
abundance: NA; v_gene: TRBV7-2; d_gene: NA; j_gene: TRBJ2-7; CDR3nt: TGTGCCAGCAGCTTAGGAACTAGTTTTCAGTACTTC; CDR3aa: CASSLGTSFQYF
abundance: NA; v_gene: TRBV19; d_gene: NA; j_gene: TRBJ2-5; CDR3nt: TGTGCCAGTAGTAGGGACACGACTCAAGAGACCCAGTACTTC; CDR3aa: CASSRDTTQETQYF
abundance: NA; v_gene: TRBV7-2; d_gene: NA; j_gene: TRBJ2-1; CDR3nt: TGTGCCAGCAGCTTAGTATCACCTTCCTACAATGAGCAGTTCTTC; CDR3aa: CASSLVSPSYNEQFF
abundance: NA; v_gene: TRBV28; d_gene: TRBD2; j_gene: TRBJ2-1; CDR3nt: TGTGCCAGCAGGAATGCCGGGACTAGGTACGTTGAGCAGTTCTTC; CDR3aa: CASRNAGTRYVEQFF
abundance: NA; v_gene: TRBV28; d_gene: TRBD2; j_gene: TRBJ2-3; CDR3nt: TGTGCCAGCACTACCCCCCCGACGGGAGGGCCGGCAGATACGCAGTATTTT; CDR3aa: CASTTPPTGGPADTQYF
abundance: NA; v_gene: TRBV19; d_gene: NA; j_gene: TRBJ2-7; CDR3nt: TGTGCCAGTAGTATAGATCTGGGGAGCGAGCAGTACTTC; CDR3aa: CASSIDLGSEQYF
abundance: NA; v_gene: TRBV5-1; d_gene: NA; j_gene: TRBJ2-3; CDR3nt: TGCGCCAGCAGCCGGGTCCTAGCTCAGGCTACAGATACGCAGTATTTT; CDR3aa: CASSRVLAQATDTQYF
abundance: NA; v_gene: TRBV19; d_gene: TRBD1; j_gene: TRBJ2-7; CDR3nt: TGTGCCAGTAGTAAAGGACAGGGTGGCTCCTACGAGCAGTACTTC; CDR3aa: CASSKGQGGSYEQYF
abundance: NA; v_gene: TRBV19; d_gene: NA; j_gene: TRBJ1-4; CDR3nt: TGTGCCAGTAGTGTCGCTGGGGGCGTCGGGGAAAAACTGTTTTTT; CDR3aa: CASSVAGGVGEKLFF
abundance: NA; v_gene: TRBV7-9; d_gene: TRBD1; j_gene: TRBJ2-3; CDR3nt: TGTGCCAGCAGCTTAGGGAGGGACAGGGGAGCAGATACGCAGTATTTT; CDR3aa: CASSLGRDRGADTQYF
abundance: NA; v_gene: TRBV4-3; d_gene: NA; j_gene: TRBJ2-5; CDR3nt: TGCGCCAGCAGCCAAGATTTCAGGCAGGGGCAAGAGACCCAGTACTTC; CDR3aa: CASSQDFRQGQETQYF
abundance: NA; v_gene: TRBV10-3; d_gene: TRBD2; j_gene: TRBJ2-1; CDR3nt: TGTGCCATCAGACCTAGCGGGAGCGGGAATGAGCAGTTCTTC; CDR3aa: CAIRPSGSGNEQFF
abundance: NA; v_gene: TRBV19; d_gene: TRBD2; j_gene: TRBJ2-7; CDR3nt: TGTGCCAGTAGTATAAGTGGACTAGAAAACTACGAGCAGTACTTC; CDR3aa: CASSISGLENYEQYF
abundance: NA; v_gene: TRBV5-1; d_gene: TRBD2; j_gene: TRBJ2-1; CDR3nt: TGCGCCAGCAGCGGGGGGACTAGCGGGGACAAGCAGTTCTTC; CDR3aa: CASSGGTSGDKQFF
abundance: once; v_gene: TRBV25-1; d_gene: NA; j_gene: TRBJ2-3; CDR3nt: TGTGCCAGCGGCCGGACTGACACAGATACGCAGTATTTT; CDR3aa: CASGRTDTDTQYF
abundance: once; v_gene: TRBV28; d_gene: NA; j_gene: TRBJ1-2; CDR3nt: TGTGCCAGCAGTGCTGACTATGGCTACACCTTC; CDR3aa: CASSADYGYTF
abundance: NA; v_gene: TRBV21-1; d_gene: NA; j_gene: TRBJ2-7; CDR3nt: TGTGCCAGCAGCAAAGCCGGACCTTCCTCCTACGAGCAGTACTTC; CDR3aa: CASSKAGPSSYEQYF
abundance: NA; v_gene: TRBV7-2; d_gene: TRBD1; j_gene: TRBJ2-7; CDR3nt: TGTGCCAGCAGACCTCGGACAGGCTCTTCCTACGAGCAGTACTTC; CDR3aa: CASRPRTGSSYEQYF
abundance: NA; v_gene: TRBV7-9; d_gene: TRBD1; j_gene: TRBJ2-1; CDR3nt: TGTGCCAGCAGCTGGTCACCAGGGGGAAATGAGCAGTTCTTC; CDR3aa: CASSWSPGGNEQFF
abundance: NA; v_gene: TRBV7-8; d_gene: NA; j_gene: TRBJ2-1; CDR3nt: TGTGCCAGCAGCTTATTAGGCGGGGATGAGCAGTTCTTC; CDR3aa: CASSLLGGDEQFF
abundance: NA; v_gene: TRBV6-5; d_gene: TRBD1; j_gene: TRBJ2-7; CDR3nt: TGTGCCAGCAGTTACGGACAGGTTAGCTCCTACGAGCAGTACTTC; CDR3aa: CASSYGQVSSYEQYF
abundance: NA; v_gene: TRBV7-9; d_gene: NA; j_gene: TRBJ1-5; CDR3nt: TGTGCCTCGGCCCGGGACAGCAATCAGCCCCAGCATTTT; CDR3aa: CASARDSNQPQHF
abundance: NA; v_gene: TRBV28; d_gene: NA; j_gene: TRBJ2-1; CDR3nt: TGTGCCAGCAGTTTTACCTACAATGAGCAGTTCTTC; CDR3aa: CASSFTYNEQFF
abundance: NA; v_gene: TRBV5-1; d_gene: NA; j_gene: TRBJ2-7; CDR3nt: TGCGCCAGCAGCTTTGGGGGCCAAAAAGGGAAGTGGTTCTACGAGCAGTACTTC; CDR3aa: CASSFGGQKGKWFYEQYF